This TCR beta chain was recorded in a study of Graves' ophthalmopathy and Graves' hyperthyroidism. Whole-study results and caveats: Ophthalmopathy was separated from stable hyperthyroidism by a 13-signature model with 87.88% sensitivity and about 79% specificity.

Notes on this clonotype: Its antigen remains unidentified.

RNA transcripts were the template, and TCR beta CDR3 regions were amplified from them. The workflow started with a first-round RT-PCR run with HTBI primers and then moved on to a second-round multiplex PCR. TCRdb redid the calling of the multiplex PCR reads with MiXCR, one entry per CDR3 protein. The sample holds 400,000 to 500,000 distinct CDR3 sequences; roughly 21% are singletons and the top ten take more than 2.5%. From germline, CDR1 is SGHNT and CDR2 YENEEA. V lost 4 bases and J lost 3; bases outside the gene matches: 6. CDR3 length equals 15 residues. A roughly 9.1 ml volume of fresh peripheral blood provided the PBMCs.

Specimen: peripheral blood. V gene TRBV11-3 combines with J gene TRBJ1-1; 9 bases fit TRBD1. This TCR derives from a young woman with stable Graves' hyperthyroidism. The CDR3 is CASSSGTGSDTEAFF. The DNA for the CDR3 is TGTGCCAGCAGCTCGGGGACAGGGTCGGACACTGAAGCTTTCTTT. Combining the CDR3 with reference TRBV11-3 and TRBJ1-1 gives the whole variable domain EAGVVQSPRYKIIEKKQPVAFWCNPISGHNTLYWYLQNLGQGPELLIRYENEEAVDDSQLPKDRFSAERLKGVDSTLKIQPAELGDSAVYLCASSSGTGSDTEAFFGQGTRLTVV.